The 13 T cell receptor beta chains below were found in one sample sequenced in a study of T-cell reconstitution after alpha-beta-depleted transplantation in children. Library preparation (for TCRbeta) was performed with unique molecular identifiers. TCRdb re-called the PCR reads with MiXCR, one entry per CDR3 protein. The sample has roughly 310,000 distinct CDR3 sequences; 23% are singletons. The material sequenced was PBMCs, mostly from graft donor cells, taken 180 days after TCRalphabeta/CD19-depleted stem cell transplant. The source is a male patient aged 10 to 17 who had a stem cell transplant for acute lymphoblastic leukemia, so the T cells may come from the graft donor.

This chain uses TRBV5-1 with TRBJ1-3, with 8 bases lining up with TRBD1. The ends lost 0 bases at V and 0 bases at J; junction bases unmatched: 8. The CDR3 sequence is 18 residues long. Germline V gene data show CDR1 as SGHRS and CDR2 as YFSETQ. CDR3 nucleotide sequence: TGCGCCAGCAGCTTGGTGTTTGGACAGGGTTTCTCTGGAAACACCATATATTTT. Residues: CASSLVFGQGFSGNTIYF.

This clonotype has just a few counts. The gene calls are TRBV3-1 and TRBJ2-7; 7 nucleotides agree with TRBD2. Trimming removed 4 bases from V and 1 base from J; junction bases left unmatched: 10. Germline CDR1 LGHDT, CDR2 YNNKEL (reference sequence). The CDR3 runs 16 residues. The CDR3 nucleotides are TGTGCCAGCAGCCGTGGACTAGGGACGGATTCCTACGAGCAGTACTTC. Protein sequence: CASSRGLGTDSYEQYF.

This clonotype was observed a few times. The chain employs TRBV4-2 and TRBJ1-2; D unresolved. CDR3 length: 13 residues. Germline-derived CDR1 and CDR2 are LGHNA and YNFKEQ. V gave up 0 bases and J gave up 6 bases, with 8 bases separating them. CDR3 amino acids: CASSQDRKDGYTF. The CDR3 DNA follows: TGTGCCAGCAGCCAAGATAGGAAAGATGGCTACACCTTC.

This clonotype occurred a few times. CDR3 sequence reads: CSARDGILAKNIQYF. The CDR3 bases are TGCAGTGCTAGAGATGGGATTCTAGCCAAAAACATTCAGTACTTC. The gene calls are TRBV20-1 and TRBJ2-4; D is unresolved. This CDR3 is built from 15 residues. Germline V gene lookup returns CDR1 DFQATT and CDR2 SNEGSKA (reference sequence). With 0 bases removed from V and 0 bases from J, the gap between germline ends came to 9 bases.

This clonotype appeared a few times. This chain uses TRBV9 with TRBJ2-2; the match to TRBD2 covers 7 bases. The CDR3 runs to 18 residues. After removal of 0 bases from V and 3 bases from J, the junction contained 11 bases not matched to a gene. CDR1 and CDR2 from the germline V gene are SGDLS and YYNGEE. The CDR3 DNA is TGTGCCAGCAGCGTAGAGGGCGGGAGTGGATTGGACACCGGGGAGCTGTTTTTT. Translating gives CASSVEGGSGLDTGELFF.

This clonotype has more than one count but fewer than ten. The rearrangement uses TRBV6-5 and TRBJ2-3, with 8 positions matching TRBD2. CDR3 size: 16 residues. V lost 2 bases and J lost 2; bases outside the gene matches: 6. Germline V gene lookup returns CDR1 MNHEY and CDR2 SVGAGI. The CDR3 DNA sequence: TGTGCCAGCAGTTACGGCCCGGGGGGGGACACAGATACGCAGTATTTT. This sequence encodes CASSYGPGGDTDTQYF.

Only a few counts were recorded for this clonotype. The junction and the germline gene differ at one end; a read error may be behind it. The V and J genes are TRBV30 and TRBJ2-1; the match to TRBD1 covers 8 bases. This CDR3 spans 10 amino acids. Germline CDR1 and CDR2: GTSNPN and SVGIG (reference sequence). The CDR3 spells CACLRGQVDF. CDR3 DNA: TGTGCCTGCCTTCGGGGACAGGTCGACTTC.

This rearrangement joins TRBV10-1 to TRBJ2-6; 7 bases line up with TRBD2. Germline CDR1 reads WNHNN; CDR2 reads SYGVQD (reference sequence). Trimming took 4 bases from V and 0 from J; bases not matched to a gene: 6. The CDR3 runs 17 residues. The CDR3 nucleotides read TGCGCCAGCAGTGTCGCTAGCGGTAGCTCTGGGGCCAACGTCCTGACTTTC. Translated, it gives CASSVASGSSGANVLTF.

The genes are TRBV20-1 and TRBJ1-5; D may be TRBD1 (6 bases). The ends were cut back, 0 bases at V and 2 bases at J, with 8 bases in the middle. CDR3 length: 14 residues. Germline V CDR1 and CDR2: DFQATT, SNEGSKA (reference sequence). The CDR3 loop reads CSARDPGGNQPQHF. DNA for the CDR3: TGCAGTGCTAGAGATCCAGGGGGCAATCAGCCCCAGCATTTT.

The rearrangement uses TRBV2 and TRBJ2-7; D not certain. Germline assignment: CDR1 SNHLY and CDR2 FYNNEI. This CDR3 is 14 amino acids long. V was trimmed by 5 bases and J by 6 bases, leaving 17 bases between them. CDR3 sequence (DNA): TGTGCCAGCAGTACCTCAGCCTCTAGTCTCGAGCAGTACTTC. Translating gives CASSTSASSLEQYF.

The rearrangement uses TRBV4-1 and TRBJ2-1, with TRBD2 as a possible D gene (5 bases). The CDR3 is 15 amino acids. V lost 4 bases, J lost 5 bases, and 15 bases lay in between. Germline V gene lookup returns CDR1 MGHRA and CDR2 YSYEKL. CDR3 loop: CASSPLRGSHNEQFF. CDR3 nucleotide sequence: TGCGCCAGCAGCCCCCTAAGAGGGTCCCACAATGAGCAGTTCTTC.

This clonotype was recorded a few times. The CDR3 nucleotides read TGCAGTGCTAGTTCGGCTTCAAGGTACATCAATGAGCAGTTCTTC. This translates into CSASSASRYINEQFF. The rearrangement links TRBV20-1 to TRBJ2-1; D not certain. Between the trimmed V and J ends, which lost 3 bases and 6 bases, there was a span of 18 bases. The CDR3 is 15 residues long. Germline lookup yields CDR1 DFQATT and CDR2 SNEGSKA (reference sequence).

This clonotype appeared a few times. The CDR3 is CASSHVAISNTGELFF. In DNA, the CDR3 is TGTGCCAGCAGCCACGTAGCGATATCGAACACCGGGGAGCTGTTTTTT. This chain joins TRBV3-1 and TRBJ2-2; weak D call: TRBD2 (5 bases). V gave up 3 bases and J gave up 0 bases, with 11 bases separating them. Germline CDR1 LGHDT, CDR2 YNNKEL (reference sequence). This CDR3 has 16 residues.